The 28 T cell receptor beta chains below were found in one sample sequenced in a study of neoadjuvant anti-PD-1 for oral cavity cancer. Measured with immunoSEQ multiplex PCR; TCRdb has only the in-frame clones, and not every one. Among over 60,000 clones listed, around 85% were seen once. Time point denoted: after neoadjuvant nivolumab, at surgical resection. Sample: PBMCs, taken after nivolumab (anti-PD-1) treatment. Source of these receptors: a person aged 40-85 years with oral cavity squamous cell carcinoma.

The rearrangement links TRBV15 to TRBJ2-1; 7 nucleotides agree with TRBD2. V lost 1 base and J lost 4; bases outside the gene matches: 4. The CDR3 runs 15 residues. CDR1 is LNHNV and CDR2 is YYDKDF in the germline V gene (reference sequence). CDR3 loop: CATSRGAGVYNEQFF. For the CDR3, the DNA is TGTGCCACCAGCAGAGGTGCGGGAGTTTACAATGAGCAGTTCTTC.

This clone turned up a few times. V and J are TRBV11-2 and TRBJ2-5, with a tentative D call TRBD2 (5 bases). V lost 4 bases and J 2 bases, leaving 14 bases between the germline ends. The CDR3 totals 15 residues. Germline CDR1 and CDR2: SGHAT and FQNNGV. The CDR3 nucleotides are TGTGCCAGCAGCTCTCGACCTAGCCAGCAAGAGACCCAGTACTTC. Translation gives CASSSRPSQQETQYF. The full variable domain, completed using reference TRBV11-2 and TRBJ2-5, is EAGVAQSPRYKIIEKRQSVAFWCNPISGHATLYWYQQILGQGPKLLIQFQNNGVVDDSQLPKDRFSAERLKGVDSTLKIQPAKLEDSAVYLCASSSRPSQQETQYFGPGTRLLVL.

The chain has TRBV10-3 and TRBJ1-1; D remains ambiguous. CDR1 ENHRY and CDR2 SYGVKD come from the germline V gene. Trimming cost V 5 bases and J 0 bases, with 7 bases left between them. This CDR3 has 13 residues. CDR3 coding DNA: TGTGCCATCAGTCCCAGTTTGAACACTGAAGCTTTCTTT. Protein: CAISPSLNTEAFF.

J is TRBJ2-5 and V is TRBV4-1; no clear D gene. The CDR3 loop spans 13 amino acids. Germline V gene lookup returns CDR1 MGHRA and CDR2 YSYEKL. V lost 1 base and J lost 7, with 10 bases in between. The CDR3, as DNA: TGCGCCAGCAGCCAAGGTTCCTCGGGGACCCAGTACTTC. As protein: CASSQGSSGTQYF.

V and J are TRBV28 and TRBJ1-4, with 11 bases that match TRBD1. The CDR3 runs 15 residues. The germline CDR1 and CDR2 sequences are MDHEN and SYDVKM. With V trimmed by 5 bases and J by 8 bases, 7 bases remained unmatched. The CDR3 nucleotides are TGTGCCAGCAGTCCGCCGGGACAGGGGGGGGAAAAACTGTTTTTT. This sequence encodes CASSPPGQGGEKLFF.

The gene calls are TRBV7-8 and TRBJ2-4, with TRBD1 matching 11 bases. Losses at the gene ends were 5 bases for V and 8 bases for J; bases not matched to a gene: 2. Germline CDR1 is SGHVS and CDR2 is FQNEAQ. The CDR3 contains 13 residues. CDR3: CASSADRGHIQYF. DNA of the CDR3: TGTGCCAGCAGCGCGGACAGGGGGCACATTCAGTACTTC. The complete variable domain, with remaining parts taken from reference TRBV7-8 and TRBJ2-4, reads GAGVSQSPRYKVAKRGQDVALRCDPISGHVSLFWYQQALGQGPEFLTYFQNEAQLDKSGLPSDRFFAERPEGSVSTLKIQRTQQEDSAVYLCASSADRGHIQYFGAGTRLSVL.

The chain employs TRBV4-1 and TRBJ2-5; 7 nucleotides agree with TRBD2. Trimming cost V 2 bases and J 2 bases; bases outside gene matches: 8. The V gene's germline CDR1 is MGHRA and CDR2 YSYEKL. The CDR3 extends over 16 amino acids. CDR3 bases: TGCGCCAGCAGCCAAATCGCGGGAGTAGAACAAGAGACCCAGTACTTC. It yields the protein CASSQIAGVEQETQYF.

The chain couples TRBV7-9 to TRBJ2-7, with 8 bases identical to TRBD2. CDR1 is SEHNR, CDR2 FQNEAQ, per germline (reference sequence). The CDR3 has 13 amino acids. V shed 10 bases and J 0 bases; nucleotides not matched to a gene: 5. The CDR3 nucleotides read TGTGCCACCCGCGGGGGGAGCTCCTACGAGCAGTACTTC. Its protein is CATRGGSSYEQYF.

This sequence joins TRBV11-2 and TRBJ2-7; no clear D. This CDR3 spans 14 amino acids. Germline CDR1 SGHAT, CDR2 FQNNGV. Trimming stripped 3 bases from V and 2 bases from J, with 11 bases between. The CDR3 nucleotides read TGTGCCAGCAGCTTCTCGGCAGGTACCTACGAGCAGTACTTC. This codes for CASSFSAGTYEQYF.

V is TRBV15 and J is TRBJ1-3, with TRBD1 matching over 7 bases. V gave up 3 bases and J gave up 4 bases; unmatched junction bases: 15. The CDR3 spans 18 residues. The germline gives CDR1 LNHNV, CDR2 YYDKDF (reference sequence). The CDR3 DNA sequence: TGTGCCACCAGCAGCACTAACAACGAGGGGGCTTTCGGAAACACCATATATTTT. As protein: CATSSTNNEGAFGNTIYF.

The chain is built from TRBV11-2 and TRBJ1-2; TRBD1 agrees at 9 bases. V dropped 2 bases and J dropped 8; count of bases not matched to a gene: 9. This CDR3 region has 15 residues. Germline V gene sequence: CDR1 SGHAT, CDR2 FQNNGV. The CDR3 spells CASSLTRTGDGGYTF. CDR3 nucleotide sequence: TGTGCCAGCAGCTTAACCCGGACAGGGGACGGCGGCTACACCTTC.

The chain has TRBV7-2 and TRBJ1-1; D is ambiguous. CDR3 size: 14 residues. Germline V gene sequence: CDR1 SGHTA, CDR2 FQGNSA. V lost 2 bases to trimming and J lost 5 bases, with 12 bases between them. CDR3: CASSLRWGRTEAFF. CDR3 in DNA: TGTGCCAGCAGCTTACGTTGGGGTAGGACTGAAGCTTTCTTT.

The chain recombines TRBV30 with TRBJ1-2; 7 bases agree with TRBD1. Germline trimming cut 2 bases from V and 1 base from J; bases unmatched to any gene: 4. CDR3 length: 14 amino acids. Germline V gene lookup returns CDR1 GTSNPN and CDR2 SVGIG (reference sequence). This CDR3 reads CAWSSGTDNYGYTF. The CDR3 DNA reads TGTGCCTGGAGTTCAGGGACAGATAACTATGGCTACACCTTC.

The chain combines TRBV6-1 with TRBJ2-7; D is uncertain. Germline V CDR1 and CDR2: MNHNS, SASEGT. Trimming shortened V by 2 bases and J by 3 bases, and 2 bases separated the two germline ends. The CDR3 extends over 11 amino acids. The CDR3 nucleotides are TGTGCCAGCAGTGAATACTACGAGCAGTACTTC. Translation: CASSEYYEQYF.

This clone has a single count. This sequence joins TRBV27 and TRBJ2-1, with 10 bases identical to TRBD2. The germline gives CDR1 MNHEY, CDR2 SMNVEV (reference sequence). The CDR3 covers 14 residues. V lost 10 bases, J lost 6 bases, and 9 bases stayed unmatched. In nucleotides, the CDR3 is TGTGCCACCGGCGAACTAGCGGGGATCAATGAGCAGTTCTTC. It encodes CATGELAGINEQFF.

The chain is built from TRBV10-3 and TRBJ1-2; 7 bases map to TRBD1. J gave up 2 bases and V 7 bases, and 13 bases lay outside the gene matches. This CDR3 has 16 residues. Germline V gives CDR1 ENHRY, CDR2 SYGVKD. Here the CDR3 DNA reads TGTGCCATCAATATACAGGGGAGGGGTATGAACTATGGCTACACCTTC. Translated, it gives CAINIQGRGMNYGYTF.

This chain uses TRBV6-5 with TRBJ2-1; TRBD2 matches at 9 bases. J lost 8 bases, V lost 3 bases, and 5 bases had no gene match. Germline loops: CDR1 MNHEY, CDR2 SVGAGI. This CDR3 region has 14 residues. The DNA of the CDR3 is TGTGCCAGCAGTTATAGCGGGAGTCAGGATGAGCAGTTCTTC. Translating it yields CASSYSGSQDEQFF.

The chain is built from TRBV5-1 and TRBJ1-2, with D perhaps TRBD1 (5 bases). The V gene lost 4 bases and the J gene lost 2 bases, with 15 bases spanning the gap. CDR3 length: 15 residues. Germline V gene lookup returns CDR1 SGHRS and CDR2 YFSETQ. The CDR3 sequence is CASSRQTAYNYGYTF. The CDR3 nucleotides are TGCGCCAGCAGCCGCCAGACAGCTTACAACTATGGCTACACCTTC.

This clone was picked up a small number of times. The chain combines TRBV5-1 with TRBJ1-2, with D unclear. Germline V gene data show CDR1 as SGHRS and CDR2 as YFSETQ. V dropped 0 bases and J dropped 7 bases, with 13 bases sitting between them. The CDR3 has 14 amino acids. The CDR3 nucleotides read TGCGCCAGCAGCTTGGCTGGATATGGTCCTGGCTACACCTTC. Its translation is CASSLAGYGPGYTF.

The genes are TRBV27 and TRBJ1-2; D is perhaps TRBD1 (6 bases). The length of the CDR3 is 13 residues. Germline assignment: CDR1 MNHEY and CDR2 SMNVEV (reference sequence). V shed 6 bases and J shed 7 bases, with 15 bases lying between them. In DNA form, the CDR3 reads TGTGCCAGCAGACCAGGGGTTGTAGGTGGCTACACCTTC. Its translation is CASRPGVVGGYTF.

The V gene is TRBV7-6, the J gene TRBJ2-1, with 7 bases matching TRBD2. This CDR3 has 14 residues. Losses at the gene ends were 1 base for V and 9 bases for J; bases not matched to a gene: 6. Germline V gene sequence: CDR1 SGHVS, CDR2 FNYEAQ. The CDR3 is CASSLVDGEGEQFF. Written as DNA, the CDR3 is TGTGCCAGCAGCTTAGTTGATGGGGAGGGTGAGCAGTTCTTC.

The V call is TRBV5-5, the J call TRBJ2-7, with D hard to call. The CDR3 has 15 amino acids. Trimming shortened V by 2 bases and J by 5 bases, and 17 bases separated the two germline ends. Looked up from germline, CDR1 is SGHKS and CDR2 is YYEKEE (reference sequence). This CDR3 reads CASSFPWGFENEQYF. The CDR3 nucleotides are TGTGCCAGCAGCTTTCCTTGGGGTTTTGAGAACGAGCAGTACTTC.

V usage is TRBV11-2 and J usage is TRBJ2-1; 14 bases match TRBD2. The trim removed 4 bases at V and 0 bases at J, leaving 8 bases unmatched. The CDR3 runs to 19 residues. Looked up from germline, CDR1 is SGHAT and CDR2 is FQNNGV. The CDR3 nucleotides are TGTGCCAGCAGCTCAAGGACTAGCGGGGGGTCCAGCTCCTACAATGAGCAGTTCTTC. Translating gives CASSSRTSGGSSSYNEQFF.

The chain couples TRBV6-5 to TRBJ2-1; unclear D gene. The V gene's germline CDR1 is MNHEY and CDR2 SVGAGI. CDR3 size: 14 residues. Trimming shortened V by 6 bases and J by 5 bases, and 14 bases separated the two germline ends. This CDR3 reads CASSLYPGNNEQFF. In DNA, the CDR3 is TGTGCCAGCAGCCTATATCCGGGCAACAATGAGCAGTTCTTC.

The chain joins TRBV5-1 to TRBJ1-1; D might be TRBD1 (6 bases). V lost 2 bases and J lost 6, with 17 bases in between. This CDR3 has 15 amino acids. Germline V lookup: CDR1 SGHRS, CDR2 YFSETQ. CDR3 DNA sequence: TGCGCCAGCAGCTTACTAACAGGGTATGGGGCTGAAGCTTTCTTT. It translates to CASSLLTGYGAEAFF.

This clone was seen once. The chain uses TRBV30 and TRBJ2-1, with D perhaps TRBD2 (5 bases). The CDR3 length is 16 residues. Trimming pared 6 bases from V and 0 bases from J, leaving 18 bases between. Per germline, CDR1 GTSNPN and CDR2 SVGIG (reference sequence). The CDR3 spells CACTLRTGSSYNEQFF. CDR3 DNA: TGTGCCTGCACTTTACGGACGGGAAGCTCCTACAATGAGCAGTTCTTC.

The J gene is TRBJ2-7, the V gene TRBV27; D uncertain. The germline V gene has CDR1 MNHEY and CDR2 SMNVEV (reference sequence). Between the trimmed V and J ends, which lost 4 bases and 5 bases, there was a span of 9 bases. The CDR3 is made up of 12 amino acids. This CDR3 reads CASSSIPHEQYF. CDR3 in DNA: TGTGCCAGCAGTTCCATCCCGCACGAGCAGTACTTC.

The genes are TRBV7-6 and TRBJ1-5; 7 bases line up with TRBD1. CDR3 length equals 15 residues. V was clipped by 2 bases and J by 0 bases; unmatched bases: 1. Per germline, CDR1 SGHVS and CDR2 FNYEAQ. The CDR3 DNA follows: TGTGCCAGCAGCTTACAGGGGGGTAGCAATCAGCCCCAGCATTTT. Protein: CASSLQGGSNQPQHF.